One and the same sample provided the 27 T cell receptor beta chains below, sequenced in a study of spatial heterogeneity in lung cancer (dated 2019 in TCRdb). The time point tag for this specimen amounts to: sample taken at primary tumor resection. TCR sequencing used whole RNA extracted from tumor and nontumor lung tissue, or from cryopreserved PBMC samples, without cell sorting. The library came from 5' RACE. TCRdb names NextSeq 500 as the instrument used. Clones were called with MiXCR by TCRdb after fastp trimmed the public reads at Q25, and only in-frame beta chains were retained. Rows with one shared CDR3 protein collapse into an entry with the most common genes and DNA. For this sample the table gives about 95,000 distinct CDR3 sequences, of which 7% to 9% were detected only once. The top ten constitute 6.9% of the sample. The sample here was PBMCs, taken at surgery. These receptors came from a male donor with early-stage non-small cell lung cancer.

J is TRBJ1-2 and V is TRBV10-3, with D tentatively TRBD1 (5 bases). CDR3 length equals 12 residues. Germline-derived CDR1 and CDR2 are ENHRY and SYGVKD. Trimming removed 9 bases from V and 4 bases from J, with 12 bases in between. CDR3 residues: CAIGQPSYGYTF. The CDR3, as DNA: TGTGCCATAGGACAACCGTCCTATGGCTACACCTTC.

V gene TRBV7-9 combines with J gene TRBJ2-2, with TRBD1 as a possible D gene (7 bases). Germline lookup yields CDR1 SEHNR and CDR2 FQNEAQ (reference sequence). The CDR3 covers 15 residues. V was trimmed by 5 bases and J by 5 bases, leaving 15 bases between them. The CDR3 DNA sequence: TGTGCCAGCAGCCCGACAGGGAGGTGGACCGGGGAGCTGTTTTTT. This sequence encodes CASSPTGRWTGELFF.

The rearrangement joins TRBV4-1 to TRBJ2-1; D is undetermined. The CDR3 has 15 amino acids. V was trimmed by 4 bases and J by 5 bases, leaving 15 bases between them. Germline V lookup: CDR1 MGHRA, CDR2 YSYEKL. CDR3 region: CASSRVWGGNNEQFF. In DNA form, the CDR3 reads TGCGCCAGCAGCCGGGTTTGGGGTGGAAACAATGAGCAGTTCTTC.

This clonotype was observed a handful of times. This chain connects TRBV2 to TRBJ1-2; D ambiguous. CDR3 size: 12 residues. Per the germline V gene, CDR1 is SNHLY and CDR2 is FYNNEI. Trimming took 8 bases from V and 0 from J, leaving 7 bases between them. The CDR3, as DNA: TGTGCCAGCCACAGAGCTAACTATGGCTACACCTTC. It translates to CASHRANYGYTF.

This clonotype occurred many times. The J gene is TRBJ2-7, the V gene TRBV29-1; D may correspond to TRBD1 or TRBD2 (5 bases each). The V gene lost 7 bases and the J gene lost 2 bases, with 12 bases spanning the gap. Germline V gene lookup returns CDR1 SQVTM and CDR2 ANQGSEA. The CDR3 runs to 12 residues. The CDR3 protein is CSGGHGTYEQYF. The CDR3 nucleotides read TGCAGCGGAGGACACGGGACCTACGAGCAGTACTTC.

The table lists this clonotype with many counts. The chain joins TRBV28 to TRBJ1-4; D is possibly TRBD1 (6 bases). Germline V gives CDR1 MDHEN, CDR2 SYDVKM. V lost 6 bases to trimming and J lost 8 bases, with 10 bases between them. This CDR3 contains 12 residues. Written as DNA, the CDR3 is TGTGCCAGCAGGGACAGCGGGGAAAAACTGTTTTTT. Translating it yields CASRDSGEKLFF. The variable domain in full, completed from reference TRBV28 and TRBJ1-4, reads DVKVTQSSRYLVKRTGEKVFLECVQDMDHENMFWYRQDPGLGLRLIYFSYDVKMKEKGDIPEGYSVSREKKERFSLILESASTNQTSMYLCASRDSGEKLFFGSGTQLSVL.

This clonotype was counted between two and nine times. This rearrangement joins TRBV2 to TRBJ2-5; weak D call: TRBD1 (5 bases). V shed 4 bases and J shed 5 bases, with 14 bases lying between them. The V gene's germline CDR1 is SNHLY and CDR2 FYNNEI. The CDR3 runs to 14 residues. CDR3 DNA sequence: TGTGCCAGCAGTGGTCAGGGAATACGGGAGACCCAGTACTTC. Translated: CASSGQGIRETQYF. Using reference TRBV2 and TRBJ2-5 for the parts outside the CDR3, the full variable domain is EPEVTQTPSHQVTQMGQEVILRCVPISNHLYFYWYRQILGQKVEFLVSFYNNEISEKSEIFDDQFSVERPDGSNFTLKIRSTKLEDSAMYFCASSGQGIRETQYFGPGTRLLVL.

This clonotype was seen at least ten times. This chain links TRBV6-1 with TRBJ2-5; 14 nucleotides line up with TRBD2. The V gene end was trimmed by 4 bases and the J gene end by 7 bases; junction bases not matched to a gene: 8. The CDR3 extends over 16 amino acids. Germline-derived CDR1 and CDR2 are MNHNS and SASEGT. CDR3 sequence (DNA): TGTGCCAGCAGTGTGACTAGCGGGAGGGCCGGGTGGACCCAGTACTTC. Encoded protein: CASSVTSGRAGWTQYF.

This clonotype was detected ten times or more. The genes are TRBV2 and TRBJ2-3; 12 bases agree with TRBD2. V lost 6 bases, J lost 2 bases, and 6 bases stayed unmatched. The germline gives CDR1 SNHLY, CDR2 FYNNEI. CDR3 length: 16 amino acids. The CDR3 nucleotides read TGTGCCAGCAGCGCGACTAGCGGGGGTTCCACAGATACGCAGTATTTT. Residues: CASSATSGGSTDTQYF.

This clonotype was seen repeatedly, ten times or more. The chain joins TRBV27 to TRBJ2-2; D is possibly TRBD1 or TRBD2 (5 bases each). V was cut by 1 base and J by 2 bases, with 11 bases left in between. This CDR3 is 16 amino acids long. From germline, CDR1 is MNHEY and CDR2 SMNVEV (reference sequence). The chain's CDR3 is CASSLYSGTNTGELFF. CDR3 DNA sequence: TGTGCCAGCAGTTTATATTCCGGGACCAACACCGGGGAGCTGTTTTTT.

The chain is built from TRBV20-1 and TRBJ2-3, with 7 positions matching TRBD2. The V gene's germline CDR1 is DFQATT and CDR2 SNEGSKA (reference sequence). There are 14 residues in the CDR3. Germline trimming cut 4 bases from V and 2 bases from J; bases unmatched to any gene: 6. This chain's CDR3 is CSAKRAGLTDTQYF. CDR3 bases: TGCAGTGCTAAAAGAGCGGGGCTCACAGATACGCAGTATTTT.

V is TRBV28 and J is TRBJ2-6; no definite D call. The CDR3 is 13 residues long. CDR1 and CDR2 from the germline V gene are MDHEN and SYDVKM. V lost 9 bases and J lost 2, with 8 bases in between. The CDR3 reads CASQLAGANVLTF. The CDR3 region has the DNA TGTGCCAGTCAGTTGGCTGGGGCCAACGTCCTGACTTTC. The entire variable domain, with the rest obtained from reference TRBV28 and TRBJ2-6, is as follows: DVKVTQSSRYLVKRTGEKVFLECVQDMDHENMFWYRQDPGLGLRLIYFSYDVKMKEKGDIPEGYSVSREKKERFSLILESASTNQTSMYLCASQLAGANVLTFGAGSRLTVL.

This clonotype was seen more than once but under ten times. The chain uses TRBV25-1 and TRBJ1-5, with D uncertain. This CDR3 comprises 11 residues. CDR1 is MGHDK, CDR2 SYGVNS, per germline. Here the CDR3 reads CAPSANQPQHF. The CDR3 DNA reads TGTGCTCCTTCCGCCAATCAGCCCCAGCATTTT.

CDR3 amino acids: CASSQAGTMRLNTQYF. Written as DNA, the CDR3 is TGTGCCAGCAGCCAGGCCGGGACTATGCGCTTGAATACGCAGTATTTT. The chain links TRBV3-1 to TRBJ2-3, with 7 bases identical to TRBD2. The germline V gene encodes CDR1 LGHDT and CDR2 YNNKEL (reference sequence). This CDR3 region has 16 residues. V was clipped by 3 bases and J by 7 bases; unmatched bases: 13.

The CDR3 region is CAISGFTTGNTIYF. DNA of the CDR3: TGTGCCATCAGCGGGTTCACCACTGGAAACACCATATATTTT. The chain carries TRBV10-3 and TRBJ1-3; D call uncertain. The CDR3 sequence is 14 residues long. Looked up from germline, CDR1 is ENHRY and CDR2 is SYGVKD. The V and J ends lost 6 bases and 2 bases respectively, with 11 bases between them.

This clonotype appeared many times. The chain combines TRBV5-4 with TRBJ1-5; D uncertain. This CDR3 has 11 residues. V lost 4 bases and J 5 bases, leaving 4 bases between the germline ends. Germline V gives CDR1 SGHNT, CDR2 YYREEE (reference sequence). CDR3 coding DNA: TGTGCCAGCAGCCCCCATCAGCCCCAGCATTTT. Amino acid sequence: CASSPHQPQHF.

V gene TRBV7-2 combines with J gene TRBJ1-6, with D perhaps matching TRBD1 (6 bases). With 3 bases removed from V and 5 bases from J, the gap between germline ends came to 11 bases. Looked up from germline, CDR1 is SGHTA and CDR2 is FQGNSA. CDR3 size: 15 residues. DNA of the CDR3: TGTGCCAGCAGCTTGGGACAAGACAATAATTCACCCCTCCACTTT. It is translated as CASSLGQDNNSPLHF.

This clonotype appeared many times. This chain joins TRBV7-2 and TRBJ1-2; 7 bases fit TRBD1. The CDR3 totals 13 residues. Germline lookup yields CDR1 SGHTA and CDR2 FQGNSA. The V and J ends lost 0 bases and 6 bases, in that order; junction bases with no gene match: 1. The CDR3 nucleotides are TGTGCCAGCAGCTTAGCGGGGACAGATGGCTACACCTTC. This sequence encodes CASSLAGTDGYTF. The full variable domain, completed using reference TRBV7-2 and TRBJ1-2, is GAGVSQSPSNKVTEKGKDVELRCDPISGHTALYWYRQSLGQGLEFLIYFQGNSAPDKSGLPSDRFSAERTGGSVSTLTIQRTQQEDSAVYLCASSLAGTDGYTFGSGTRLTVV.

V is TRBV10-3 and J is TRBJ2-2; 9 nucleotides match TRBD1. Germline V gene data show CDR1 as ENHRY and CDR2 as SYGVKD. The J segment lost 4 bases and the V segment lost 11 bases, leaving 14 bases of the junction unmatched. The CDR3 runs to 16 residues. CDR3 nucleotides: TGTGCCTCCCAAGGCCTCGGGACAGGGTTCACCGGGGAGCTGTTTTTT. The encoded protein is CASQGLGTGFTGELFF.

A few counts support this clonotype. The rearrangement joins TRBV6-5 to TRBJ2-2; 10 bases align to TRBD2. Germline V gene data show CDR1 as MNHEY and CDR2 as SVGAGI. This CDR3 contains 15 residues. After removal of 2 bases from V and 7 bases from J, the junction contained 4 bases not matched to a gene. Written as DNA, the CDR3 is TGTGCCAGCAGTTACCCAACTAGCGGGGTCGGGGAGCTGTTTTTT. It codes for CASSYPTSGVGELFF.

This clonotype has a handful of counts. V usage is TRBV20-1 and J usage is TRBJ2-1; TRBD1 matches 7 bases. The V gene end was trimmed by 0 bases and the J gene end by 0 bases; junction bases not matched to a gene: 8. This CDR3 contains 17 residues. Germline lookup yields CDR1 DFQATT and CDR2 SNEGSKA (reference sequence). CDR3 region: CSARDSYGTVSYNEQFF. The CDR3 DNA follows: TGCAGTGCTAGAGATTCCTATGGGACAGTCTCCTACAATGAGCAGTTCTTC.

This clonotype was seen a handful of times. The chain combines TRBV5-5 with TRBJ1-2; D remains unclear. The V end was cut by 4 bases, the J end by 5 bases, with 6 bases between. CDR3 length: 11 residues. Germline V gene lookup returns CDR1 SGHKS and CDR2 YYEKEE (reference sequence). The DNA of the CDR3 is TGTGCCAGCAGCCTGGCTTATGGCTACACCTTC. It encodes CASSLAYGYTF.

This clonotype was seen at least ten times. The rearrangement uses TRBV20-1 and TRBJ2-7; 10 positions agree with TRBD2. V was pared by 0 bases and J by 3 bases, with 14 bases of the junction left unmatched. This CDR3 is built from 18 residues. The germline V gene has CDR1 DFQATT and CDR2 SNEGSKA (reference sequence). CDR3 coding DNA: TGCAGTGCTAGAGATTCGCGCCAGGCTAGCGGGAGTCGCTACGAGCAGTACTTC. Encoded protein: CSARDSRQASGSRYEQYF.

This chain links TRBV12-3 or TRBV12-4 with TRBJ1-4; D call uncertain. V lost 3 bases, J lost 4 bases, and 9 bases lay in between. The CDR3 is made up of 14 amino acids. The CDR3 bases are TGTGCCAGCAGTTTGGTACCGAATAATGAAAAACTGTTTTTT. Translation gives CASSLVPNNEKLFF.

The sample holds a few counts of this clonotype. V usage is TRBV24-1 and J usage is TRBJ2-3; 8 bases are a match to TRBD2. There are 18 residues in the CDR3. The trim removed 4 bases at V and 2 bases at J, leaving 13 bases unmatched. Germline V gene lookup returns CDR1 KGHDR and CDR2 SFDVKD. The CDR3 spells CATSDPNDGGDFTDTQYF. The CDR3 DNA reads TGTGCCACCAGTGACCCAAATGACGGGGGGGACTTCACAGATACGCAGTATTTT.

The J gene is TRBJ1-2, the V gene TRBV4-2; maybe TRBD1 (5 bases). The germline V gene has CDR1 LGHNA and CDR2 YNFKEQ. V lost 3 bases to trimming and J lost 0 bases, with 8 bases between them. This CDR3 contains 14 residues. CDR3 sequence: CASSQGRTNYGYTF. DNA for the CDR3: TGTGCCAGCAGCCAGGGACGTACTAACTATGGCTACACCTTC.

This clonotype came up many times. The rearrangement uses TRBV5-1 and TRBJ2-4, with D possibly being TRBD1 or TRBD2 (5 bases each). The CDR3 has 17 residues. The germline gives CDR1 SGHRS, CDR2 YFSETQ. The V end lost 1 base, the J end lost 0 bases, and 14 bases lay between the germline ends. Here the CDR3 reads CASSLSRGVGAKNIQYF. The CDR3 DNA follows: TGCGCCAGCAGCTTGAGTCGGGGCGTTGGAGCCAAAAACATTCAGTACTTC.